The clone carrying this T cell receptor (beta chain) was counted only a few times. Antigen: not known. The data are from a study of T cells in Graves' hyperthyroidism and ophthalmopathy. Germline-derived CDR1 and CDR2 are KGHDR and SFDVKD. The CDR3 consists of 14 residues. V lost 1 base to trimming and J lost 7 bases, with 10 bases between them. The study's findings and limits: Patients with ophthalmopathy were separated from those with stable hyperthyroidism by a 13 V-J model.

Amplification targeted TCR beta CDR3 regions from RNA transcripts. The study used the HTBI primer set for a first-round RT-PCR of the TCR CDR3. TCRdb re-analysed the multiplex PCR reads in MiXCR, keeping a single row per CDR3 protein. Here the sample spans about 690,000 distinct CDR3 sequences, roughly 17% being singletons. The source of this sequence is a man aged 50 or older with Graves' hyperthyroidism. What was sequenced was blood. The rearrangement uses TRBV24-1 and TRBJ2-1; D might be TRBD2 (6 bases). Here the CDR3 DNA reads TGTGCCACCAGTGATTTCCCGACTAGGAATGAGCAGTTCTTC. Protein product: CATSDFPTRNEQFF.